Here is one TCR beta chain with its context. The protocol was immunoSEQ multiplex PCR, while the TCRdb copy is restricted to in-frame clones and leaves out a portion. There are hundreds of thousands of clones in the sample; 70% to 90% occur only once, and more than 0.009% lies in the top ten. The sample is drawn from a study of shared T cell receptors in the human thymus. The V gene's germline CDR1 is LGHNA and CDR2 YNFKEQ. The CDR3 extends over 16 amino acids. Trimming pared 0 bases from V and 3 bases from J, leaving 14 bases between. The same data also went into a second study, on human thymus T cells. As reported in that work: Resections from corrective heart surgery provided thymus tissue. Repertoires from thymus and blood appeared to show biased V and J gene usage. Related reports documented highly overlapping thymic repertoires among unrelated individuals.

The TCR was taken from a boy under two years old with a congenital heart defect. Source material: thymocytes. This chain links TRBV4-2 with TRBJ1-1, with D maybe TRBD1 (5 bases). The CDR3 DNA reads TGTGCCAGCAGCCAAGAGGGGCGCCCCTGGGACACTGAAGCTTTCTTT. It yields the protein CASSQEGRPWDTEAFF.